This TCR beta chain was captured by sequencing in a study of cytomegalovirus exposure and HLA in healthy donors. Note on this clone: What it recognizes is unknown.

The PCR employed 60 Vbeta primers together with 13 Jbeta primers. The protocol was immunoSEQ multiplex PCR, while the TCRdb copy is restricted to in-frame clones and leaves out a portion. The table includes under 200,000 clones, 68% detected once. Study-wide findings and caveats: Sequencing likely produced, as an artifact, a cluster of highly shared sequence variants. Earlier analysis yielded a pattern in which most TCR beta V segments were productive about 87% or about 30% of the time.

Trimming cost V 5 bases and J 4 bases, with 17 bases left between them. CDR1 is KGHSH and CDR2 is LQKENI in the germline V gene. This CDR3 has 15 amino acids. The TCR originated in a man aged 45-65 years in good health and CMV-seronegative. The rearrangement joins TRBV18 to TRBJ1-2; no definite D call. Sequences were obtained from PBMCs. The CDR3 nucleotides read TGTGCCAGCTCATCAGAAGCGGTAGGCGGCTATGGCTACACCTTC. Amino acid sequence: CASSSEAVGGYGYTF. Complete variable domain (other parts from reference TRBV18 and TRBJ1-2): NAGVMQNPRHLVRRRGQEARLRCSPMKGHSHVYWYRQLPEEGLKFMVYLQKENIIDESGMPKERFSAEFPKEGPSILRIQQVVRGDSAAYFCASSSEAVGGYGYTFGSGTRLTVV.